This TCR beta chain was sequenced during a study of blood T cell repertoires in COVID-19. Study in general: Nucleic acid was either cDNA or gDNA, and it came from T cells, B-cell-depleted T cells, or PBMCs.

TCRdb's copy holds only in-frame clones and misses some; the assay was immunoSEQ multiplex PCR. The repertoire holds around 130,000 clones, around 87% seen once, with about 2.1% in the top ten. The receptor's source is a woman in her forties or fifties with acute or convalescent COVID-19. The material sequenced was peripheral blood.

Here the CDR3 DNA reads TGTGCCAGCAGCTTAGGTGAGGGGACCCAGTACTTC. Protein product: CASSLGEGTQYF. The chain has TRBV5-6 and TRBJ2-5, with D maybe TRBD2 (5 bases). The CDR3 sequence is 12 residues long. CDR1 is SGHDT, CDR2 YYEEEE, per germline. V lost 2 bases and J 7 bases, leaving 9 bases between the germline ends.